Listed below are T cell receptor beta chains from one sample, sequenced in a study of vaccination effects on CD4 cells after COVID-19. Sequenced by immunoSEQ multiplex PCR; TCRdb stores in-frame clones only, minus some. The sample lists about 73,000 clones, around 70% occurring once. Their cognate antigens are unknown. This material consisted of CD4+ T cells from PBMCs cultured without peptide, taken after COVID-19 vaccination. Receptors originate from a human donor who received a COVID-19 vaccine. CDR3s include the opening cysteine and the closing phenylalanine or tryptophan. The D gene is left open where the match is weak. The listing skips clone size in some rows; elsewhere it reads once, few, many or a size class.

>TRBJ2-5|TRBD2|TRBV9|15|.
CASAREGPYQKTQYF
TGTGCCAGCGCGAGGGAGGGGCCATATCAGAAGACCCAGTACTTC
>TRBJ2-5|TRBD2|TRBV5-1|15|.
CASSSSGTRAETQYF
TGCGCCAGCAGCTCGTCCGGGACTAGAGCAGAGACCCAGTACTTC
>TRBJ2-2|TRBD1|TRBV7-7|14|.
CASSSTGITGELFF
TGTGCCAGCAGCTCGACAGGGATCACCGGGGAGCTGTTTTTT
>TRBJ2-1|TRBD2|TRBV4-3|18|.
CASSQDDRGGLSYNEQFF
TGCGCCAGCAGCCAAGATGATCGGGGGGGCCTCTCCTACAATGAGCAGTTCTTC
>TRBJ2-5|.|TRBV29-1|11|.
CSVVVASTQYF
TGCAGCGTTGTTGTGGCGTCTACCCAGTACTTC
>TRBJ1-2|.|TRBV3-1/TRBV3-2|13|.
CASSQVAAYGYTF
TGTGCCAGCAGCCAAGTTGCGGCCTATGGCTACACCTTC
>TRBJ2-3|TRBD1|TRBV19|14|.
CASSTGQGPDTQYF
TGTGCCAGTAGTACCGGACAGGGACCCGATACGCAGTATTTT
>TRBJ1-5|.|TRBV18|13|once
CASSPSIDQPQHF
TGTGCCAGCTCACCCTCCATTGATCAGCCCCAGCATTTT
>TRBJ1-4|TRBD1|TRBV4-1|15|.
CASSQVQGTDEKLFF
TGCGCCAGCAGCCAAGTACAGGGGACGGACGAAAAACTGTTTTTT
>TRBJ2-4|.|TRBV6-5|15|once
CASRRLTGTGTIQYF
TGTGCCAGCAGGAGACTTACCGGGACTGGGACAATTCAGTACTTC
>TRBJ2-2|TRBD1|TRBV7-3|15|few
CASSLQGARSGELFF
TGTGCCAGCAGCTTACAGGGGGCGCGATCCGGGGAGCTGTTTTTT
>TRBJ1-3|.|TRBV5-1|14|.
CASSFGQSGNTIYF
TGCGCCAGCAGCTTTGGACAATCTGGAAACACCATATATTTT
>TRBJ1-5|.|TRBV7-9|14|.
CASSLDGSRQPQHF
TGTGCCAGCAGCCTGGACGGATCCCGTCAGCCCCAGCATTTT
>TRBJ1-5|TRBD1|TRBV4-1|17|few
CASSQEDRGSGNQPQHF
TGCGCCAGCAGCCAAGAGGACAGGGGGTCTGGCAATCAGCCCCAGCATTTT
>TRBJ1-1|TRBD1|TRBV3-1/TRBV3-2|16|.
CASSRGQGVSVTEAFF
TGTGCCAGCAGTCGAGGACAGGGGGTTTCTGTCACTGAAGCTTTCTTT
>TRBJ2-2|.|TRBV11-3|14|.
CASSSTGNTGELFF
TGTGCCAGCAGCTCGACAGGGAACACCGGGGAGCTGTTTTTT
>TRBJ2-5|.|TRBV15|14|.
CATSFNSPQETQYF
TGTGCCACCAGCTTTAACTCCCCACAAGAGACCCAGTACTTC
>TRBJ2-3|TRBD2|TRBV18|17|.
CASSPRVASGGFYTQYF
TGTGCCAGCTCACCACGGGTCGCTAGCGGGGGGTTTTATACGCAGTATTTT
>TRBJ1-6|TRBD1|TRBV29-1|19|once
CSVSDEVPGQGPRGSPLHF
TGCAGCGTTTCAGATGAAGTCCCGGGACAGGGCCCGAGAGGTTCACCCCTCCACTTT
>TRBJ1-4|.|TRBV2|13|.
CASSGRYNEKLFF
TGTGCCAGCAGCGGACGGTATAATGAAAAACTGTTTTTT
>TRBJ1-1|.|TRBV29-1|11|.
CSVIRATEAFF
TGCAGCGTTATCAGGGCCACTGAAGCTTTCTTT
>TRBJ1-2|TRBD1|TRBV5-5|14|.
CASSRGQGGYGYTF
TGTGCCAGCAGCCGAGGACAGGGGGGCTATGGCTACACCTTC
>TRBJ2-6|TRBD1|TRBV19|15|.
CATGLDRAGANVLTF
TGTGCCACCGGGCTTGACAGGGCTGGGGCCAACGTCCTGACTTTC
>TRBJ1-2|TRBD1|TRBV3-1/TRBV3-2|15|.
CASSQDDRGDYGYTF
TGTGCCAGCAGCCAAGATGACAGGGGCGACTATGGCTACACCTTC
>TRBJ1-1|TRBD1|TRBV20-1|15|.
CSASMTGAPWREAFF
TGCAGTGCTAGTATGACAGGGGCCCCCTGGCGCGAAGCTTTCTTT
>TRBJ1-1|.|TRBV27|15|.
CASSSMGGPVIEAFF
TGTGCCAGCAGTTCGATGGGGGGACCGGTCATTGAAGCTTTCTTT
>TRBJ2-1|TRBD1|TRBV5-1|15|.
CASSLGTGSYNEQFF
TGCGCCAGCAGCTTGGGGACAGGTTCCTACAATGAGCAGTTCTTC
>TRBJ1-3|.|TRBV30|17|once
CAWARYTTWAAGNTIYF
TGTGCCTGGGCCCGCTATACTACATGGGCTGCTGGAAACACCATATATTTT
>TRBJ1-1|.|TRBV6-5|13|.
CASGRPGGTEAFF
TGTGCCAGCGGTCGGCCCGGAGGGACTGAAGCTTTCTTT
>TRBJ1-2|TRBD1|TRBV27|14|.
CASSFTQGSYGYTF
TGTGCCAGCAGTTTCACACAGGGGAGCTATGGCTACACCTTC
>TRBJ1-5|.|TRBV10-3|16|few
CAISEHGRVGNQPQHF
TGTGCCATCAGTGAACACGGGAGGGTTGGCAATCAGCCCCAGCATTTT
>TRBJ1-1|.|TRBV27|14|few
CASSQKGGYTEAFF
TGTGCCAGCAGTCAGAAGGGCGGGTACACTGAAGCTTTCTTT
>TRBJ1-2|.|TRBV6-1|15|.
CASSDRFGFGVGYTF
TGTGCCAGCAGTGATAGGTTCGGGTTCGGCGTTGGCTACACCTTC
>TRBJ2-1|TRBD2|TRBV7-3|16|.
CASSLKAGSGGNEQFF
TGTGCCAGCAGCTTAAAGGCCGGTAGCGGGGGGAATGAGCAGTTCTTC
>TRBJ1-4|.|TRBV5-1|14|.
CASSLQGTNEKLFF
TGCGCCAGCAGCCTACAGGGAACTAATGAAAAACTGTTTTTT
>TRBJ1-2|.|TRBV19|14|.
CASSIGGNNYGYTF
TGTGCCAGTAGTATAGGAGGGAACAACTATGGCTACACCTTC
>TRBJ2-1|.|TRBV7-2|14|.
CASSLAGANNEQFF
TGTGCCAGCAGCTTAGCGGGGGCTAACAATGAGCAGTTCTTC
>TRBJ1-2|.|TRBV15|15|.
CATSRPGRINYGYTF
TGTGCCACCAGCAGACCGGGACGGATAAACTATGGCTACACCTTC
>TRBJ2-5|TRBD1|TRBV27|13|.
CASSLDRGKTQYF
TGTGCCAGCAGTTTGGACAGGGGAAAGACCCAGTACTTC
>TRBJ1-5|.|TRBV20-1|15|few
CSASRADFSNQPQHF
TGCAGTGCTAGTCGGGCGGATTTTAGCAATCAGCCCCAGCATTTT
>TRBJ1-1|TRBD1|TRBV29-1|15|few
CSATLMGQGNTEAFF
TGCAGCGCCACCTTAATGGGACAGGGGAACACTGAAGCTTTCTTT
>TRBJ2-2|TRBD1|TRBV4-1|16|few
CASSQPGQANTGELFF
TGCGCCAGCAGCCAACCAGGACAGGCGAACACCGGGGAGCTGTTTTTT
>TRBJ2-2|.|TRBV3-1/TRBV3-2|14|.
CASSQFTGTGELFF
TGTGCCAGCAGCCAATTCACGGGGACCGGGGAGCTGTTTTTT
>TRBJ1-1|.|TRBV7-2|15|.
CASSSHGNMNTEAFF
TGTGCCAGCAGCTCGCACGGTAACATGAACACTGAAGCTTTCTTT
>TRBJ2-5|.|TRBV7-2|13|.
CASSRRYLETQYF
TGTGCCAGCAGCCGCAGATATCTGGAGACCCAGTACTTC
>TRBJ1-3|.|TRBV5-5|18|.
CASSLVFRQRGPGNTIYF
TGTGCCAGCAGCTTGGTTTTTCGACAGCGGGGACCTGGAAACACCATATATTTT
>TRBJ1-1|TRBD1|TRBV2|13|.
CASIWDSSTEAFF
TGTGCCAGCATATGGGACAGTTCCACTGAAGCTTTCTTT
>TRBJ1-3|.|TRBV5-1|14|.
CASSLEGGVDTIYF
TGCGCCAGCAGCTTGGAAGGGGGAGTCGACACCATATATTTT
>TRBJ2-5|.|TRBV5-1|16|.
CASSLRGTSMGETQYF
TGCGCCAGCAGCCTGAGGGGGACGTCAATGGGAGAGACCCAGTACTTC
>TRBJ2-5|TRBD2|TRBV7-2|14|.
CASSPTAGGETQYF
TGTGCCAGCAGCCCCACAGCGGGGGGTGAGACCCAGTACTTC
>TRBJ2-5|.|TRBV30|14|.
CAWSIGGTQETQYF
TGTGCCTGGAGTATAGGGGGGACACAAGAGACCCAGTACTTC
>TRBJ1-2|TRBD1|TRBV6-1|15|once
CASSEGPGGVYGYTF
TGTGCCAGCAGTGAAGGTCCAGGGGGCGTTTATGGCTACACCTTC
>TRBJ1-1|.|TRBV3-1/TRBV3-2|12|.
CASSHPGTEAFF
TGTGCCAGCAGCCACCCAGGCACTGAAGCTTTCTTT
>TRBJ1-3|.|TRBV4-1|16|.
CASSRLTGDVGNTIYF
TGCGCCAGCAGCCGCCTAACCGGTGACGTCGGAAACACCATATATTTT
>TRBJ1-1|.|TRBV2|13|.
CASLLTRTTEAFF
TGTGCCAGCCTTTTAACACGCACCACTGAAGCTTTCTTT